Each of the 26 T cell receptor beta chains below was sequenced from the same sample in a study of T cell repertoires in cytomegalovirus infection. TCRdb used MiXCR to reprocess the reads, holding one entry per CDR3 protein. This table holds more than 150,000 distinct CDR3 sequences, approximately 28% found once. The sample consisted of PBMCs. The receptors here all came from a human donor in good health (CMV status not recorded). Some clones in this sample may be carry-over from other donors' samples.

This clonotype has more than one count but fewer than ten. The rearrangement joins TRBV20-1 to TRBJ1-5; 7 bases are shared with TRBD1. V shed 5 bases and J 0 bases; nucleotides not matched to a gene: 10. The CDR3 consists of 16 residues. Germline V gives CDR1 DFQATT, CDR2 SNEGSKA (reference sequence). As DNA, the CDR3 is TGCAGTGCTCCAGTGACAGGGCCCCTTAGCAATCAGCCCCAGCATTTT. Residues: CSAPVTGPLSNQPQHF.

This clonotype counts as medium-sized. The chain has TRBV11-2 and TRBJ1-2; 8 nucleotides align to TRBD1. Losses at the gene ends were 7 bases for V and 0 bases for J; bases not matched to a gene: 7. The CDR3 contains 15 residues. CDR1 is SGHAT, CDR2 FQNNGV, per germline. CDR3 sequence reads: CASTRGQGANYGYTF. The DNA of the CDR3 is TGTGCCAGCACGCGAGGACAGGGAGCTAACTATGGCTACACCTTC.

The table lists this clonotype with many counts. The J gene is TRBJ2-1, the V gene TRBV7-8; 7 bases are a match to TRBD2. The length of the CDR3 is 14 residues. The J segment lost 4 bases and the V segment lost 5 bases, leaving 5 bases of the junction unmatched. Germline-derived CDR1 and CDR2 are SGHVS and FQNEAQ. The CDR3 here is CASSTSGVYNEQFF. The CDR3 DNA sequence: TGTGCCAGCAGCACGAGCGGGGTTTACAATGAGCAGTTCTTC. Full variable domain (remainder filled in from reference TRBV7-8 and TRBJ2-1): GAGVSQSPRYKVAKRGQDVALRCDPISGHVSLFWYQQALGQGPEFLTYFQNEAQLDKSGLPSDRFFAERPEGSVSTLKIQRTQQEDSAVYLCASSTSGVYNEQFFGPGTRLTVL.

This CDR3 is CASSLGASSYNEQFF. As DNA, the CDR3 is TGCGCCAGCAGCTTGGGAGCAAGCTCCTACAATGAGCAGTTCTTC. The chain uses TRBV5-1 and TRBJ2-1; D is ambiguous. Germline V gives CDR1 SGHRS, CDR2 YFSETQ. Trimming took 0 bases from V and 0 from J, leaving 7 bases between them. The CDR3 runs to 15 residues.

This clonotype was detected only a few times. The J gene is TRBJ2-7, the V gene TRBV2; no definite D call. Per the germline V gene, CDR1 is SNHLY and CDR2 is FYNNEI. The V and J ends lost 5 bases and 0 bases respectively, with 5 bases between them. The length of the CDR3 is 12 residues. The DNA for the CDR3 is TGTGCCAGCAGTACTTTCTCCTACGAGCAGTACTTC. It yields the protein CASSTFSYEQYF.

The rearrangement joins TRBV6-2 or TRBV6-3 to TRBJ2-3, with D possibly matching TRBD1 (5 bases). This CDR3 comprises 14 residues. V was clipped by 2 bases and J by 4 bases, with 10 bases between them. Per the germline V gene, CDR1 is MNHEY and CDR2 is SVGEGT. CDR3 coding DNA: TGTGCCAGCAGTTACGGGGCAGGGCCAGATACGCAGTATTTT. It specifies CASSYGAGPDTQYF.

The chain couples TRBV10-2 to TRBJ2-5; D is possibly TRBD2 (5 bases). CDR3 length: 11 residues. In germline, CDR1 is WSHSY, CDR2 SAAADI. Trimming took off 7 bases at V and 4 bases at J, with 7 bases between the two ends. Here the CDR3 reads CASTEGETQYF. DNA for the CDR3: TGCGCCAGCACCGAGGGAGAGACCCAGTACTTC.

This clonotype was seen a few times. CDR3 coding DNA: TGTGCCAGCAGTAGGGGACAGGGACACACTGAAGCTTTCTTT. As protein: CASSRGQGHTEAFF. The chain links TRBV6-5 to TRBJ1-1; TRBD1 matches 9 bases. The CDR3 runs to 14 residues. Germline V CDR1 and CDR2: MNHEY, SVGAGI. With V trimmed by 5 bases and J by 3 bases, 4 bases remained unmatched.

The chain joins TRBV27 to TRBJ1-4; no clear D gene. This CDR3 is built from 15 residues. V gave up 2 bases and J gave up 0 bases, with 7 bases separating them. Germline assignment: CDR1 MNHEY and CDR2 SMNVEV (reference sequence). CDR3: CASSLQDATNEKLFF. The CDR3 nucleotides read TGTGCCAGCAGTTTACAGGATGCAACTAATGAAAAACTGTTTTTT.

The chain couples TRBV18 to TRBJ1-1; a possible D gene is TRBD1 (6 bases). CDR1 KGHSH and CDR2 LQKENI come from the germline V gene. The CDR3 totals 14 residues. Trimming stripped 0 bases from V and 6 bases from J, with 11 bases between. CDR3 sequence: CASSPPGRGAEAFF. In DNA, the CDR3 is TGTGCCAGCTCACCACCGGGCAGGGGCGCTGAAGCTTTCTTT.

V usage is TRBV6-2 or TRBV6-3 and J usage is TRBJ1-1; a weak D match, TRBD1 (6 bases). The germline CDR1 and CDR2 sequences are MNHEY and SVGEGT. This CDR3 has 11 residues. V lost 5 bases, J lost 8 bases, and 9 bases lay in between. In nucleotides, the CDR3 is TGTGCCAGCAGTCAGGGGCAGGAAGCTTTCTTT. Amino acid sequence: CASSQGQEAFF.

In regard to this clonotype: At one end, the junction sequence differs from germline, possibly due to a read error. V is TRBV19 and J is TRBJ1-1; TRBD1 is a possible D gene (5 bases). Germline CDR1 LNHDA, CDR2 SQIVND (reference sequence). This CDR3 is built from 14 residues. DNA of the CDR3: TGTGCCAGTAGGCAGGGCCCAACGAACACTGCAGCTTTCTTT. Its translation: CASRQGPTNTAAFF.

This clonotype was recorded a few times. The chain recombines TRBV11-2 with TRBJ1-6; 8 bases align to TRBD1. This CDR3 region has 15 residues. V dropped 2 bases and J dropped 7; count of bases not matched to a gene: 4. Germline V lookup: CDR1 SGHAT, CDR2 FQNNGV. CDR3 in amino acids: CASSLMGQENSPLHF. The CDR3 DNA reads as TGTGCCAGCAGCTTAATGGGACAGGAGAATTCACCCCTCCACTTT.

This clonotype occurred a few times. This sequence joins TRBV11-2 and TRBJ2-3, with no clear D. Germline CDR1 reads SGHAT; CDR2 reads FQNNGV. The length of the CDR3 is 13 residues. V was clipped by 1 base and J by 5 bases, with 7 bases between them. CDR3: CASSLVLGDTQYF. In nucleotides, the CDR3 is TGTGCCAGCAGCTTAGTTCTTGGAGATACGCAGTATTTT.

The chain uses TRBV20-1 and TRBJ1-1; 11 bases fit TRBD1. This CDR3 is 16 amino acids long. The germline V gene has CDR1 DFQATT and CDR2 SNEGSKA (reference sequence). The ends lost 1 base at V and 0 bases at J; junction bases unmatched: 4. Here the CDR3 reads CSARVMDRGLNTEAFF. CDR3 nucleotide sequence: TGCAGTGCTAGAGTTATGGACAGGGGGCTGAACACTGAAGCTTTCTTT.

This chain links TRBV12-3 or TRBV12-4 with TRBJ2-1; D perhaps matches TRBD1 (6 bases). The CDR3 has 14 amino acids. The V gene lost 5 bases and the J gene lost 9 bases, with 17 bases spanning the gap. CDR3 region: CASSKSPQGREQFF. CDR3 nucleotide sequence: TGTGCCAGCAGTAAATCTCCCCAGGGGCGTGAGCAGTTCTTC.

The DNA for the CDR3 is TGTGCCAGCAGTTACGCGACCGGGACTGAAGCTTTCTTT. This translates into CASSYATGTEAFF. The chain combines TRBV6-2 or TRBV6-3 with TRBJ1-1; D gene unclear. The germline V and J ends were trimmed by 2 bases and 5 bases, with 9 bases remaining between them. The CDR3 sequence is 13 residues long. Per the germline V gene, CDR1 is MNHEY and CDR2 is SVGEGT.

This clonotype was seen more than once but under ten times. The chain combines TRBV6-2 or TRBV6-3 with TRBJ1-1; D ambiguous. This CDR3 is built from 12 residues. Trimming took off 1 base at V and 8 bases at J, with 8 bases between the two ends. Germline V lookup: CDR1 MNHEY, CDR2 SVGEGT. CDR3 coding DNA: TGTGCCAGCAGTTACTGGACGGGGGAAGCTTTCTTT. Translating gives CASSYWTGEAFF.

This clonotype has only a few counts. The chain combines TRBV5-1 with TRBJ1-2; D is perhaps TRBD1 (5 bases). Germline V CDR1 and CDR2: SGHRS, YFSETQ. CDR3 length equals 15 residues. V dropped 0 bases and J dropped 4 bases, with 13 bases sitting between them. The CDR3: CASSLDLTEPYGYTF. The DNA of the CDR3 is TGCGCCAGCAGCTTGGACTTGACAGAGCCCTATGGCTACACCTTC.

The V and J genes are TRBV15 and TRBJ2-3; 12 bases agree with TRBD2. Germline-derived CDR1 and CDR2 are LNHNV and YYDKDF (reference sequence). The V gene end was trimmed by 0 bases and the J gene end by 4 bases; junction bases not matched to a gene: 5. This CDR3 contains 17 residues. The CDR3 DNA reads as TGTGCCACCAGCAGAGATTCTAGCGGGGGGGCCGCAGATACGCAGTATTTT. Protein product: CATSRDSSGGAADTQYF.

Turning to this clonotype: A much larger clone lies one base from this, so it may be a read error. The chain is built from TRBV7-2 and TRBJ2-7; TRBD1 matches at 7 bases. The V segment lost 5 bases and the J segment 3 bases; nucleotides outside the gene matches: 10. Germline lookup yields CDR1 SGHTA and CDR2 FQGNSA. CDR3 length: 15 amino acids. The CDR3 protein is CASSQSATGNYEQYF. The CDR3 bases are TGTGCCAGCAGCCAGTCGGCGACAGGGAACTACGAGCAGTACTTC.

This clonotype showed up just a few times. The chain combines TRBV2 with TRBJ2-1; D not resolved. CDR3 length equals 13 residues. V lost 6 bases and J 10 bases, leaving 16 bases between the germline ends. Germline CDR1 reads SNHLY; CDR2 reads FYNNEI. This CDR3 reads CASRGPGSPEQFF. CDR3 DNA: TGTGCCAGCAGAGGCCCCGGTAGCCCGGAGCAGTTCTTC.

This sequence joins TRBV7-2 and TRBJ2-3, with 7 positions matching TRBD1. CDR1 and CDR2 from the germline V gene are SGHTA and FQGNSA. J was trimmed by 3 bases and V by 5 bases; bases with no gene match: 2. The CDR3 runs 13 residues. The CDR3 loop reads CASSPDRTDTQYF. In DNA form, the CDR3 reads TGTGCCAGCAGCCCGGACAGGACAGATACGCAGTATTTT.

This clonotype was observed many times. The V call is TRBV7-2, the J call TRBJ1-4; possibly TRBD1 for D (5 bases). Germline CDR1 reads SGHTA; CDR2 reads FQGNSA. Trimming left V 1 base short and J 0 bases short, with 9 bases between. The CDR3 has 16 amino acids. The chain's CDR3 is CASSLVTAATNEKLFF. DNA for the CDR3: TGTGCCAGCAGCTTAGTGACAGCAGCAACTAATGAAAAACTGTTTTTT.

This clonotype has at least ten counts. The chain recombines TRBV10-3 with TRBJ2-1; D possibly uses TRBD1 or TRBD2 (6 bases each). Germline CDR1 ENHRY, CDR2 SYGVKD. Between the trimmed V and J ends, which lost 9 bases and 10 bases, there was a span of 13 bases. This CDR3 spans 11 amino acids. The chain's CDR3 is CAIYFGGEQFF. As DNA, the CDR3 is TGTGCCATTTATTTCGGGGGCGAGCAGTTCTTC.

The chain combines TRBV12-3 or TRBV12-4 with TRBJ1-4; 9 nucleotides match TRBD1. CDR3 size: 14 residues. Trimming removed 6 bases from V and 12 bases from J; junction bases left unmatched: 11. For the CDR3, the DNA is TGTGCCAGCAGCCTCACAGGGGGCGCGGCACAACTGTTTTTT. Encoded protein: CASSLTGGAAQLFF.